A selection of T cell receptor beta chains follows, all from one sample in a study of blood T cell repertoires in COVID-19. Data came from immunoSEQ multiplex PCR; TCRdb stores just in-frame clones and leaves some out. The sample has 200,000 to 250,000 clones; around 90% are singletons. The sample consisted of peripheral blood. Receptor source: a man aged 25-45 years with COVID-19, enrolled during active disease. The CDR3 runs from the conserved cysteine through the conserved F or W. A D gene is named only where the DNA matches it firmly. Clone size appears in some rows only: once, few, many, or a class for an expanded clone.

j_gene,abundance,v_gene,d_gene,CDR3aa,CDR3nt
TRBJ2-1,.,TRBV9,.,CASSESGGIEQFF,TGTGCCAGCAGCGAGAGTGGGGGCATTGAGCAGTTCTTC
TRBJ1-2,.,TRBV4-1,TRBD1,CASSQGVDRGHYGYTF,TGCGCCAGCAGCCAAGGGGTGGACAGGGGGCACTATGGCTACACCTTC
TRBJ1-6,.,TRBV13,TRBD1,CASSSSEGGFHNSPLHF,TGTGCCAGCAGCTCCTCGGAAGGGGGCTTTCATAATTCACCCCTCCACTTT
TRBJ1-3,.,TRBV15,.,CATSRDRGPGNTIYF,TGTGCCACCAGCAGAGATCGAGGTCCTGGAAACACCATATATTTT
TRBJ1-2,.,TRBV19,TRBD1,CASSTPRTGVNYGYTF,TGTGCCAGTAGTACGCCCCGGACAGGGGTTAACTATGGCTACACCTTC
TRBJ2-3,once,TRBV30,.,CAWSGGVPDTQYF,TGTGCCTGGAGTGGGGGGGTCCCAGATACGCAGTATTTT
TRBJ1-2,once,TRBV11-1,TRBD1,CASSLRTGNGYTF,TGTGCCAGCAGCTTAAGGACAGGGAATGGCTACACCTTC
TRBJ2-3,.,TRBV19,TRBD2,CASSIIRARGRIADTQYF,TGTGCCAGTAGTATTATCAGGGCCCGCGGGAGGATTGCAGATACGCAGTATTTT
TRBJ2-1,.,TRBV18,TRBD1,CASSTGGFNNEQFF,TGTGCCAGCTCAACAGGGGGGTTCAACAATGAGCAGTTCTTC
TRBJ2-1,.,TRBV3-1/TRBV3-2,.,CASSQDHREVSDEQFF,TGTGCCAGCAGCCAAGATCACAGGGAAGTCTCCGATGAGCAGTTCTTC
TRBJ2-7,.,TRBV19,.,CASKSSALQPSYEQYF,TGTGCCAGTAAGAGCAGCGCCCTCCAGCCTTCCTACGAGCAGTACTTC
TRBJ2-3,once,TRBV9,.,CASSISTDTQYF,TGTGCCAGCAGTATAAGCACAGATACGCAGTATTTT
TRBJ2-7,.,TRBV5-1,TRBD1,CASSPDRGRSYEQYF,TGCGCCAGCAGCCCGGACAGGGGAAGGTCCTACGAGCAGTACTTC
TRBJ1-2,.,TRBV9,.,CASSVTETPNYGYTF,TGTGCCAGCAGCGTAACGGAGACTCCTAACTATGGCTACACCTTC
TRBJ2-3,.,TRBV5-1,TRBD2,CSCGGHSTDTQYF,TGCTCGTGCGGGGGGCATAGCACAGATACGCAGTATTTT
TRBJ1-6,.,TRBV7-2,.,CASSLVGGSYNSPLHF,TGTGCCAGCAGCTTAGTCGGGGGCTCCTATAATTCACCCCTCCACTTT
TRBJ2-1,.,TRBV11-3,TRBD2,CASSASGTAYNEQFF,TGTGCCAGCAGCGCTAGCGGGACAGCGTACAATGAGCAGTTCTTC
TRBJ1-5,.,TRBV7-2,.,CASSLSYQPQHF,TGTGCCAGCAGCCTTAGCTATCAGCCCCAGCATTTT
TRBJ2-7,once,TRBV15,.,CATSRSERAGNYEQYF,TGTGCCACCAGCAGATCCGAACGGGCAGGGAACTACGAGCAGTACTTC
TRBJ2-7,.,TRBV5-5,TRBD1,CASSLVPGTGISYEQYF,TGTGCCAGCAGCTTGGTACCCGGGACAGGGATCTCCTACGAGCAGTACTTC
TRBJ2-2,.,TRBV19,.,CASSPRGRSNTGELFF,TGTGCCAGTAGTCCCCGCGGTAGGTCGAACACCGGGGAGCTGTTTTTT
TRBJ2-7,.,TRBV28,TRBD1,CASSPPEGQGRYEQYF,TGTGCCAGCAGTCCCCCTGAGGGACAGGGTAGATACGAGCAGTACTTC
TRBJ1-2,.,TRBV7-9,TRBD1,CASRGDRGNYGYTF,TGTGCCAGCAGGGGGGACAGGGGTAACTATGGCTACACCTTC
TRBJ2-3,.,TRBV19,TRBD2,CASSTGLAATDTQYF,TGTGCCAGTAGTACAGGACTAGCGGCCACAGATACGCAGTATTTT
TRBJ2-1,once,TRBV7-9,.,CASSPYRSYNEQFF,TGTGCCAGCAGCCCCTATCGATCCTACAATGAGCAGTTCTTC
TRBJ1-5,.,TRBV5-1,.,CASSLNDFSPQHF,TGCGCCAGCAGCTTGAACGATTTTAGTCCCCAGCATTTT
TRBJ2-7,.,TRBV4-3,.,CASSQDGGGPYEQYF,TGCGCCAGCAGCCAAGACGGCGGGGGCCCCTACGAGCAGTACTTC
TRBJ1-5,.,TRBV7-9,.,CASSFGTPNQPQHF,TGTGCCAGCAGCTTTGGGACACCTAATCAGCCCCAGCATTTT
TRBJ2-3,.,TRBV28,TRBD2,CASSSTGLAADTDTQYF,TGTGCCAGCAGTTCCACGGGACTAGCGGCAGACACAGATACGCAGTATTTT
TRBJ1-4,.,TRBV15,.,CATSPGGVGEKLFF,TGTGCCACCAGCCCGGGGGGGGTCGGAGAAAAACTGTTTTTT
TRBJ1-6,.,TRBV7-9,.,CASSLLTGLNSPLHF,TGTGCCAGCAGCCTCTTGACGGGACTGAACTCACCCCTCCACTTT
TRBJ2-1,once,TRBV28,TRBD2,CASRGLAGSPNEQFF,TGTGCCAGCAGGGGACTAGCGGGATCGCCTAATGAGCAGTTCTTC
TRBJ2-7,.,TRBV6-5,.,CASSLEGLLTYEQYF,TGTGCCAGCAGTCTTGAGGGCCTCCTCACCTACGAGCAGTACTTC
TRBJ2-2,.,TRBV3-1/TRBV3-2,TRBD2,CASSQRTSATGELFF,TGTGCCAGCAGCCAACGGACTAGCGCTACCGGGGAGCTGTTTTTT
TRBJ2-1,.,TRBV29-1,TRBD1,CSVLRPGGYNEQFF,TGCAGCGTTTTGAGGCCAGGGGGCTACAATGAGCAGTTCTTC
TRBJ2-2,.,TRBV11-2,TRBD1,CASSRGQENTGELFF,TGTGCCAGCAGCCGTGGACAGGAAAACACCGGGGAGCTGTTTTTT
TRBJ2-3,.,TRBV18,TRBD2,CASSPSYGTSGDTDTQYF,TGTGCCAGCTCACCCTCCTACGGGACTAGCGGGGACACAGATACGCAGTATTTT
TRBJ2-1,.,TRBV14,.,CASSLILGAGINNEQFF,TGTGCCAGCAGCTTGATATTGGGGGCGGGTATCAACAATGAGCAGTTCTTC
TRBJ1-1,.,TRBV6-5,.,CASSYGGDTEAFF,TGTGCCAGCAGTTACGGCGGGGACACTGAAGCTTTCTTT
TRBJ2-2,.,TRBV7-2,.,CASRAASTPTGELFF,TGTGCCAGCAGGGCGGCGAGCACCCCCACCGGGGAGCTGTTTTTT
TRBJ2-7,.,TRBV29-1,.,CSVSTAAYEQYF,TGCAGCGTATCCACAGCGGCCTACGAGCAGTACTTC
TRBJ2-1,.,TRBV6-1,TRBD2,CASSGGIAGAFDEQFF,TGTGCCAGCAGTGGGGGTATAGCGGGAGCGTTCGATGAGCAGTTCTTC
TRBJ1-2,.,TRBV5-1,TRBD1,CASSLGGQGTTNYGYTF,TGCGCCAGCAGCTTGGGGGGACAGGGTACGACTAACTATGGCTACACCTTC
TRBJ2-7,.,TRBV5-1,TRBD1,CASSDGQVKTKRLYF,TGCGCCAGCAGCGACGGACAGGTAAAAACCAAACGTCTGTACTTC
TRBJ1-2,.,TRBV5-4,TRBD1,CASSSWTGHLYGYTF,TGTGCCAGCAGCTCGTGGACAGGGCACCTCTATGGCTACACCTTC
TRBJ1-3,.,TRBV10-1,.,CASSETAVATRFSGNTIYF,TGCGCCAGCAGTGAGACCGCCGTGGCGACCAGGTTTTCTGGAAACACCATATATTTT
TRBJ2-3,.,TRBV5-1,.,CASSLAQPGTDTQYF,TGCGCCAGCAGCTTGGCACAACCTGGCACAGATACGCAGTATTTT
TRBJ2-7,.,TRBV15,TRBD2,CATSRELAGSYEQYF,TGTGCCACCAGCAGAGAACTAGCGGGCTCCTACGAGCAGTACTTC
TRBJ2-2,.,TRBV7-6,TRBD2,CASSPRLAGSPGELFF,TGTGCCAGCAGCCCCCGACTAGCGGGATCCCCCGGGGAGCTGTTTTTT
TRBJ1-1,.,TRBV9,TRBD1,CASSSRTGSGAFF,TGTGCCAGCAGCTCCAGGACAGGTTCGGGAGCTTTCTTT
TRBJ2-7,.,TRBV11-1,TRBD1,CASSTSTGAPEQYF,TGTGCCAGCAGCACCTCGACAGGGGCCCCCGAGCAGTACTTC
TRBJ2-1,.,TRBV28,TRBD2,CASSSLGSGTYNEQFF,TGTGCCAGCAGTTCCCTCGGTAGCGGGACCTACAATGAGCAGTTCTTC
TRBJ2-1,.,TRBV5-1,.,CASYPTGHYNEQFF,TGCGCCAGTTACCCCACGGGACACTACAATGAGCAGTTCTTC
TRBJ2-7,few,TRBV6-2/TRBV6-3,.,CASSFDRTYEQYF,TGTGCCAGCAGTTTCGACAGGACCTACGAGCAGTACTTC
TRBJ1-6,.,TRBV5-5,.,CASSLAGTQQGSPLHF,TGTGCCAGCAGCTTGGCCGGGACCCAACAGGGCTCACCCCTCCACTTT
TRBJ1-1,.,TRBV6-5,.,CASSYATEAFF,TGTGCCAGCAGTTACGCGACAGAAGCTTTCTTT
TRBJ1-1,.,TRBV6-5,TRBD1,CASIRRTGGTEAFF,TGTGCCAGCATACGACGGACAGGGGGCACTGAAGCTTTCTTT
TRBJ2-1,.,TRBV11-2,TRBD2,CASSVGLAGYNEQFF,TGTGCCAGCAGCGTGGGACTAGCGGGGTACAATGAGCAGTTCTTC
TRBJ1-2,.,TRBV27,.,CASSPLDFGNYGYTF,TGTGCCAGCAGTCCCCTAGATTTCGGAAACTATGGCTACACCTTC
TRBJ1-1,.,TRBV11-3,.,CASSLTGVGGEAFF,TGTGCCAGCAGCTTAACCGGGGTTGGTGGTGAAGCTTTCTTT